This T cell receptor beta chain was obtained from a study of graft-versus-host responses after intestinal transplantation. The table lists this clone with a count of one. Its antigen is unidentified. The table came from immunoSEQ multiplex PCR; TCRdb's copy has only in-frame clones and leaves some out. The sample lists tens of thousands of clones; approximately 88% were seen once. Overall study findings and caveats: Marrow from the recipient contained GvH clones, some of which had appeared first in ileum or blood.

J gave up 0 bases and V 4 bases, and 6 bases lay outside the gene matches. The CDR3 sequence is 15 residues long. The germline gives CDR1 LNHDA, CDR2 SQIVND (reference sequence). The receptor's source is a human donor who received an intestinal transplant. Here the sequenced sample was unstimulated CD4+ T cells sorted from spleen or lymph node cells, taken before intestinal transplant. The chain recombines TRBV19 with TRBJ2-7, with TRBD1 identical over 7 bases. CDR3 in DNA: TGTGCCAGTAGTACCCGGACAGGCCTCTCCTACGAGCAGTACTTC. This codes for CASSTRTGLSYEQYF.